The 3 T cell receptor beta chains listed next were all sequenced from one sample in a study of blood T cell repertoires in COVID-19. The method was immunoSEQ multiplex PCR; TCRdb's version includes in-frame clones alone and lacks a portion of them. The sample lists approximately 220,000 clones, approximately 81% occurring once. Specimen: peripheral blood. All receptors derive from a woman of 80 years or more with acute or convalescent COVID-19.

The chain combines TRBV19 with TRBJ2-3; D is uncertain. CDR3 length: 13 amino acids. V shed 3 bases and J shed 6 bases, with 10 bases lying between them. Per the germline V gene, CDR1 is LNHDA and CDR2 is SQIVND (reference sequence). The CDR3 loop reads CASSIQDRDTQYF. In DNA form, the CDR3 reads TGTGCCAGTAGTATTCAGGATCGGGATACGCAGTATTTT.

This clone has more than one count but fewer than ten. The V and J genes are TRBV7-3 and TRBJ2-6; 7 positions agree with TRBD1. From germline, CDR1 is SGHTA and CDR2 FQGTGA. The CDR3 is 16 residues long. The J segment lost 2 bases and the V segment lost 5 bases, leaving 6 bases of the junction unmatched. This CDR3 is CASSRQGSPGANVLTF. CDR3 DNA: TGTGCCAGCAGCCGACAGGGTAGCCCTGGGGCCAACGTCCTGACTTTC.

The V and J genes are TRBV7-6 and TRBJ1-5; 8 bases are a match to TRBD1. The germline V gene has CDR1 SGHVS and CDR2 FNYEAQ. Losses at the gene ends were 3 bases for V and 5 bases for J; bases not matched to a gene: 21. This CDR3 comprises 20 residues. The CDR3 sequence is CASSFSTTGGTAEAYQPQHF. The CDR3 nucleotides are TGTGCCAGCAGCTTCTCAACCACAGGGGGGACGGCCGAGGCTTATCAGCCCCAGCATTTT. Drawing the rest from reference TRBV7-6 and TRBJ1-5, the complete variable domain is GAGVSQSPRYKVTKRGQDVALRCDPISGHVSLYWYRQALGQGPEFLTYFNYEAQQDKSGLPNDRFSAERPEGSISTLTIQRTEQRDSAMYRCASSFSTTGGTAEAYQPQHFGDGTRLSIL.